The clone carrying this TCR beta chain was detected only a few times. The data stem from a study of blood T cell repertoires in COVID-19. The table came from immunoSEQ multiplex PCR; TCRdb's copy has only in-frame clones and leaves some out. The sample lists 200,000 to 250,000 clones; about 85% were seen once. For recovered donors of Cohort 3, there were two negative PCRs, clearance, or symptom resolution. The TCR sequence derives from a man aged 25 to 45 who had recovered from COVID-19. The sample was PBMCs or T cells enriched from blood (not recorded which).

CDR3 loop: CASSIGGGPYNEQFF. DNA for the CDR3: TGTGCCAGTAGTATTGGCGGGGGACCCTACAATGAGCAGTTCTTC. This sequence joins TRBV19 and TRBJ2-1; 7 nucleotides agree with TRBD2. Germline loops: CDR1 LNHDA, CDR2 SQIVND (reference sequence). The CDR3 contains 15 residues. Trimming cost V 3 bases and J 2 bases; bases outside gene matches: 4.